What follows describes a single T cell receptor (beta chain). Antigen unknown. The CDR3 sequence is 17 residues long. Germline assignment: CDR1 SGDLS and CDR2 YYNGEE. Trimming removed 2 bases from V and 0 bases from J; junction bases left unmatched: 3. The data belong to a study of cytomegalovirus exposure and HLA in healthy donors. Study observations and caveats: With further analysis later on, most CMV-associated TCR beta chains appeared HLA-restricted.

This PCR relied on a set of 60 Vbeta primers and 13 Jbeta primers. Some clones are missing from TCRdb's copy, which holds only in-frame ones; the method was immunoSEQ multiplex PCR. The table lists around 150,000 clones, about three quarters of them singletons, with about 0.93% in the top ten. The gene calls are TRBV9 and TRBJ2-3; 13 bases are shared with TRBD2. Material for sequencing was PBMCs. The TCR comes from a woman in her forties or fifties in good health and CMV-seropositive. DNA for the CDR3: TGTGCCAGCAGCGTTGGGACTAGCGGGACTAGCACAGATACGCAGTATTTT. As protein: CASSVGTSGTSTDTQYF. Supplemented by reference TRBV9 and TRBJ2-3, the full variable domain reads DSGVTQTPKHLITATGQRVTLRCSPRSGDLSVYWYQQSLDQGLQFLIQYYNGEERAKGNILERFSAQQFPDLHSELNLSSLELGDSALYFCASSVGTSGTSTDTQYFGPGTRLTVL.